The 8 T cell receptor beta chains below were found in one sample sequenced in a study of blood T cell repertoires in COVID-19. Generated by immunoSEQ multiplex PCR, the TCRdb table keeps only in-frame clones and is missing some. The sample lists 200,000 or so clones, about 90% occurring once. What was sequenced was PBMCs or T cells enriched from blood (not recorded which). The receptors originated from a woman in her twenties or thirties who had been exposed to COVID-19.

The CDR3 DNA reads as TGTGCCAGCAGCCCTCAACTAGCGGAGAATGAGCAGTTCTTC. Amino acid sequence: CASSPQLAENEQFF. V gene TRBV28 combines with J gene TRBJ2-1, with TRBD2 matching 8 bases. Germline lookup yields CDR1 MDHEN and CDR2 SYDVKM. Losses at the gene ends were 6 bases for V and 7 bases for J; bases not matched to a gene: 8. The CDR3 extends over 14 amino acids. The complete variable domain, with remaining parts taken from reference TRBV28 and TRBJ2-1, reads DVKVTQSSRYLVKRTGEKVFLECVQDMDHENMFWYRQDPGLGLRLIYFSYDVKMKEKGDIPEGYSVSREKKERFSLILESASTNQTSMYLCASSPQLAENEQFFGPGTRLTVL.

The CDR3 bases are TGCGCCAGCAGCCAAGATAGGCAGAGGGCCTACGAGCAGTACTTC. Translated: CASSQDRQRAYEQYF. The chain employs TRBV4-1 and TRBJ2-7; possibly TRBD2 for D (5 bases). The ends were cut back, 0 bases at V and 2 bases at J, with 11 bases in the middle. CDR1 MGHRA and CDR2 YSYEKL come from the germline V gene. The CDR3 contains 15 residues.

The chain combines TRBV9 with TRBJ2-7; 8 bases agree with TRBD2. Germline V CDR1 and CDR2: SGDLS, YYNGEE. Unmatched junction bases numbered 7, after V lost 0 bases and J lost 5 bases. This CDR3 contains 15 residues. The CDR3 DNA reads TGTGCCAGCAGCGTAGCGGCGGGAGGTGAGGACGAGCAGTACTTC. Its protein is CASSVAAGGEDEQYF.

The chain employs TRBV11-2 and TRBJ2-7; TRBD2 matches at 13 bases. The V and J ends lost 5 bases and 5 bases, in that order; junction bases with no gene match: 6. CDR1 SGHAT and CDR2 FQNNGV come from the germline V gene. This CDR3 is 15 amino acids long. The CDR3 nucleotides read TGTGCCAGCAGCCGACTAGCGGGAGGTCGCCACGAGCAGTACTTC. Its translation is CASSRLAGGRHEQYF.

This chain connects TRBV27 to TRBJ1-1; D perhaps matches TRBD1 (6 bases). V was pared by 5 bases and J by 0 bases, with 10 bases between. The CDR3 runs to 14 residues. Germline V gives CDR1 MNHEY, CDR2 SMNVEV (reference sequence). CDR3 sequence: CASSLTGLNTEAFF. The CDR3 DNA reads as TGTGCCAGCAGTCTGACAGGACTGAACACTGAAGCTTTCTTT.

The rearrangement uses TRBV16 and TRBJ2-1; TRBD2 agrees at 7 bases. With 2 bases clipped from V and 7 bases from J, the junction kept 8 bases outside the gene matches. The CDR3 extends over 15 amino acids. In germline, CDR1 is KGHSY, CDR2 FQNENV. The CDR3 DNA reads TGTGCCAGCAGCCAAATCCTAGCGGCACGGAATGAGCAGTTCTTC. Translation: CASSQILAARNEQFF.

This rearrangement joins TRBV6-5 to TRBJ2-7, with TRBD2 matching over 10 bases. The V gene's germline CDR1 is MNHEY and CDR2 SVGAGI. Trimming removed 6 bases from V and 4 bases from J; junction bases left unmatched: 3. The length of the CDR3 is 13 residues. DNA for the CDR3: TGTGCCAGCAGACCTAGCGGGAGTTACGAGCAGTACTTC. This codes for CASRPSGSYEQYF.

V usage is TRBV11-2 and J usage is TRBJ2-2, with D maybe TRBD2 (5 bases). The V gene lost 2 bases and the J gene lost 1 base, with 8 bases spanning the gap. The CDR3 covers 15 residues. Germline lookup yields CDR1 SGHAT and CDR2 FQNNGV. In nucleotides, the CDR3 is TGTGCCAGCAGCTTAACGGGGAAGAACACCGGGGAGCTGTTTTTT. This sequence encodes CASSLTGKNTGELFF.